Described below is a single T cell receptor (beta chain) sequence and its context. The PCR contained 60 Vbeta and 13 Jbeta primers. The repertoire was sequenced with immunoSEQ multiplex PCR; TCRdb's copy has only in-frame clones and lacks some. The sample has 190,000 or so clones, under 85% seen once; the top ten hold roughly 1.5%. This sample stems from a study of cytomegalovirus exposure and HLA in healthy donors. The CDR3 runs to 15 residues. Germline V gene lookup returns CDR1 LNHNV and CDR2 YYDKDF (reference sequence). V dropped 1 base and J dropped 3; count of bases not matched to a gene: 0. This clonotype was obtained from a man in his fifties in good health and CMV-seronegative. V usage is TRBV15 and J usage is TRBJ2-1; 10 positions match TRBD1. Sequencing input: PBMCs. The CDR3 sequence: CATSRGTGGYNEQFF. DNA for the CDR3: TGTGCCACCAGCAGAGGGACAGGGGGCTACAATGAGCAGTTCTTC.